The 24 T cell receptor beta chains reported below all come from one sample, sequenced in a study of CD8+ T cells in alopecia areata. After isolation, RNA underwent reverse transcription to generate cDNA as the sequencing template. Profiled with immunoSEQ multiplex PCR; TCRdb holds only in-frame clones, not every one. The sample includes about 6,000 clones, none of them occurring once. Scientists pooled cutaneous lymph node cells and sorted them on CD4, CD8alpha, NKG2D, NKG2ACE and other markers. What was sequenced was CD8+ T cells sorted from a lymph node. The receptors shown here come from a C3H/HeJ mouse with alopecia areata. This strain has MHC haplotype H2-k.

This clone appeared many times. These gene names are mouse names. The observed sequence ends 4 residues before the CDR3 terminus, with the missing tail filled in from the germline J gene. The chain has TRBV14 and TRBJ2-1; 8 nucleotides align to TRBD2. Unmatched junction bases numbered 3, after V lost 4 bases and J lost 0 bases. The CDR3 is 15 residues long. Germline V CDR1 and CDR2: SGHDT, FRDEAV. The sequenced part of the CDR3 DNA is TGTGCCAGCAGTGTGGGGGGGGATAACTATGCT. It specifies CASSVGGDNYA. The whole CDR3 is CASSVGGDNYAEQFF. The variable domain in full, with the rest retrieved from reference TRBV14 and TRBJ2-1, is EAGVTQSPRYAVLQEGQAVSFWCDPISGHDTLYWYQQPRDQGPQLLVYFRDEAVIDNSQLPSDRFSAVRPKGTNSTLKIQSAKQGDTATYLCASSVGGDNYAEQFFGPGTRLTVL.

This clone has at least ten counts. Gene names follow the mouse nomenclature. The read ends 4 residues early relative to the CDR3; the germline J gene fills the gap. This chain uses TRBV13-3 with TRBJ2-7; 9 nucleotides align to TRBD2. Looked up from germline, CDR1 is NNHDY and CDR2 is SYVADS. The CDR3 contains 12 residues. The CDR3 bases that were read are TGTGCCACCGGGACTGGGAGGTAT. It yields the protein CATGTGRY. Given in full, the CDR3 is CATGTGRYEQYF.

This clone was observed a handful of times. The gene names given are mouse names. From the germline J gene comes the end of the CDR3, since the read stops 4 residues before it. V is TRBV19 and J is TRBJ1-1; perhaps TRBD1 as D (5 bases). The germline V gene has CDR1 FNHDT and CDR2 SITEND (reference sequence). The CDR3 has 13 residues. V was clipped by 3 bases and J by 0 bases, with 6 bases between them. CDR3 region: CASSSRANTEVFF. The sequenced CDR3 bases are TGTGCCAGCAGTAGCAGGGCAAACACA.

This clone was detected a few times. Mouse names are used for the genes. The missing CDR3 end, 4 residues past where the read stops, is filled in from the germline J gene. The V call is TRBV13-2, the J call TRBJ2-1; 9 nucleotides line up with TRBD1. The germline V gene has CDR1 NNHNN and CDR2 SYGAGS (reference sequence). CDR3 length: 16 residues. The part of the CDR3 DNA that was read is TGTGCCAGCGGTGATGCGGTGGACAGGGGAGGAGCT. Translation gives CASGDAVDRGGA. The entire CDR3 is CASGDAVDRGGAEQFF.

Note on this clone: These gene names are mouse names. The sequenced fragment ends 4 residues before the CDR3 boundary, so the rest is inferred from the germline J gene. The chain employs TRBV13-1 and TRBJ2-1, with TRBD1 matching over 8 bases. Germline CDR1 NSHNY, CDR2 SYGAGN. The ends lost 6 bases at V and 2 bases at J; junction bases unmatched: 4. There are 14 residues in the CDR3. CDR3 region: CASTPGQDYAEQFF. The CDR3 DNA, read in part, is TGTGCCAGCACCCCGGGACAGGACTATGCT.

This clone was counted ten times or more. Germline and genes: mouse. The read falls 3 residues short of the CDR3 end, and the missing part is taken from the germline J gene. V usage is TRBV31 and J usage is TRBJ1-6; 7 bases match TRBD1. TRBJ1-6 is an ORF; its function is uncertain. Germline V gives CDR1 GKSSPN, CDR2 SITVG. The CDR3 has 15 amino acids. J was trimmed by 2 bases and V by 0 bases; bases with no gene match: 1. The CDR3 loop reads CAWSLTGAYNSPLYF. CDR3 bases read: TGTGCCTGGAGTCTCACAGGGGCCTATAATTCGCCC.

This clone occurred a few times. Mouse names are used for the genes. CDR3 region: CAWSELGDQDTQYF. CDR3 DNA (partial): TGTGCCTGGAGTGAACTGGGGGACCAAGAC. The chain has TRBV31 and TRBJ2-5, with 8 positions matching TRBD2. The read terminates 4 residues before the CDR3 end, so the remaining end is supplied by the germline J gene. Germline V lookup: CDR1 GKSSPN, CDR2 SITVG. With V trimmed by 2 bases and J by 1 base, 2 bases remained unmatched. The CDR3 runs 14 residues.

Many counts were recorded for this clone. The genes and germline here are from mouse. The missing CDR3 end, 4 residues past where the read stops, is filled in from the germline J gene. The chain couples TRBV1 to TRBJ2-2; 7 nucleotides match TRBD1. V gave up 11 bases and J gave up 0 bases; unmatched junction bases: 6. Germline V lookup: CDR1 NSQYPW, CDR2 LRSPGD (reference sequence). CDR3 size: 14 residues. Partial CDR3 DNA: TGCACCGGGAGGGACAGAGCAAACACCGGG. Its protein is CTGRDRANTG. The CDR3 as a whole reads CTGRDRANTGQLYF.

Comments on this clone: The genes are named according to mouse. From the germline J gene comes the end of the CDR3, since the read stops 4 residues before it. This chain uses TRBV13-2 with TRBJ2-7; D perhaps matches TRBD2 (7 bases). Trimming removed 0 bases from V and 2 bases from J, with 9 bases in between. Germline CDR1 NNHNN, CDR2 SYGAGS (reference sequence). This CDR3 spans 14 amino acids. CDR3 DNA, as far as it was read: TGTGCCAGCGGTGATGTGGGGGGCGCCTAT. Protein: CASGDVGGAY. The full CDR3 protein reads CASGDVGGAYEQYF.

This clone was seen ten or more times. Gene names follow the mouse nomenclature. The read gets to within 4 residues of the CDR3 end, and the germline J gene fills in the rest. The rearrangement uses TRBV17 and TRBJ1-1; TRBD1 matches at 7 bases. Germline loops: CDR1 MNHDT, CDR2 YYDKIL. The V and J ends lost 6 bases and 4 bases, in that order; junction bases with no gene match: 5. The CDR3 extends over 13 amino acids. This chain's CDR3 is CASRRQGGTEVFF. The CDR3 DNA, read in part, is TGTGCTAGCAGGAGACAGGGAGGCACA.

This clone appeared many times. All gene names here are mouse names. The CDR3 extends 4 residues past the end of the read, so its final part is completed from the germline J gene. The chain carries TRBV1 and TRBJ2-7, with 7 bases that match TRBD1. Germline assignment: CDR1 NSQYPW and CDR2 LRSPGD (reference sequence). Losses at the gene ends were 0 bases for V and 0 bases for J; bases not matched to a gene: 2. The CDR3 has 15 amino acids. The covered CDR3 bases are TGCACCTGCAGTGCAGATGGGGACAGCTCCTAT. Protein: CTCSADGDSSY. The complete CDR3 protein is CTCSADGDSSYEQYF.

This clone was recorded at least ten times. Mouse gene names apply. The read ends 4 residues early relative to the CDR3; the germline J gene fills the gap. The rearrangement uses TRBV5 and TRBJ2-1, with 7 bases that match TRBD2. The CDR3 loop spans 13 amino acids. The trim removed 4 bases at V and 3 bases at J, leaving 0 bases unmatched. Per germline, CDR1 LGHNA and CDR2 YNLKQL (reference sequence). The CDR3: CASSRGGYAEQFF. The CDR3 DNA, read in part, is TGTGCCAGCAGCCGGGGGGGCTATGCT.

Ten or more counts support this clone. Gene names are mouse gene names. With the read ending 4 residues before the CDR3 end, the germline J gene is used to fill in that end. J is TRBJ2-7 and V is TRBV13-1; TRBD2 is a possible D gene (6 bases). The ends were cut back, 3 bases at V and 0 bases at J, with 10 bases in the middle. The CDR3 contains 14 residues. Germline V CDR1 and CDR2: NSHNY, SYGAGN. The chain's CDR3 is CASSGGGSSYEQYF. The covered CDR3 bases are TGTGCCAGCAGTGGCGGGGGGAGCTCCTAT.

By sample fraction, this clone is medium-sized. The germline and genes are mouse ones. The DNA ends 4 residues before the CDR3 does, and the rest of the CDR3 is filled in from the germline J gene. The rearrangement links TRBV5 to TRBJ2-7, with 11 bases that match TRBD2. This CDR3 contains 14 residues. Germline V CDR1 and CDR2: LGHNA, YNLKQL (reference sequence). The CDR3 loop reads CASSPRDWGYEQYF. CDR3 DNA (partial): TGTGCCAGCAGCCCCCGGGACTGGGGGTAT.

Ten or more counts support this clone. Gene names follow the mouse nomenclature. Read coverage stops 3 residues before the CDR3 terminus; the germline J gene supplies the remainder. This chain connects TRBV13-3 to TRBJ1-6, with D uncertain. TRBJ1-6 is an open reading frame whose function is uncertain. V was clipped by 5 bases and J by 0 bases, with 9 bases between them. This CDR3 has 15 residues. The germline gives CDR1 NNHDY, CDR2 SYVADS. The DNA read from the CDR3 is TGTGCCAGCAGCCCCGACAATTCCTATAATTCGCCC. Translated: CASSPDNSYNSP. The complete CDR3 reads CASSPDNSYNSPLYF.

For this clone: Any gene name here is a mouse gene name. Incomplete CDR3 DNA: TGTGCCAGCAGGGCCGACAGGGGGCAGGGCACCGGG. Translated, it gives CASRADRGQGTG. The whole CDR3 reads CASRADRGQGTGQLYF. This chain links TRBV2 with TRBJ2-2; 10 nucleotides align to TRBD1. The CDR3 end falls 4 residues outside the read, so it is completed with the germline J gene. J lost 4 bases, V lost 6 bases, and 8 bases had no gene match. This CDR3 has 16 residues. The germline V gene encodes CDR1 LGHNA and CDR2 YSYQKL.

Regarding this clone: The genes and germline here are from mouse. Coverage ceases 4 residues before the CDR3 finishes, and the germline J gene fills in the end. The J gene is TRBJ2-5, the V gene TRBV31; 9 nucleotides agree with TRBD2. The CDR3 is made up of 16 amino acids. CDR1 and CDR2 (germline): GKSSPN, SITVG. CDR3 sequence reads: CAWSLLGGMRGDTQYF. CDR3 DNA (partial): TGTGCCTGGAGTTTACTGGGGGGAATGAGGGGGGAC.

This clone came up a few times. Each gene name is a mouse one. The read ends 4 residues shy of where the CDR3 ends; the end is completed using the germline J gene. The chain couples TRBV31 to TRBJ2-3; 9 nucleotides align to TRBD2. Germline CDR1 is GKSSPN and CDR2 is SITVG. The length of the CDR3 is 16 residues. J lost 0 bases, V lost 0 bases, and 4 bases had no gene match. The sequenced part of the CDR3 DNA is TGTGCCTGGAGTCTCGACTGGGGGACTAGTGCAGAA. Translation gives CAWSLDWGTSAE. The entire CDR3 is CAWSLDWGTSAETLYF.

For this clone: Gene names are mouse gene names. The read falls 4 residues short of the CDR3 end, and the missing part is taken from the germline J gene. The chain carries TRBV13-2 and TRBJ2-5, with TRBD2 matching 10 bases. Germline V gene data show CDR1 as NNHNN and CDR2 as SYGAGS (reference sequence). This CDR3 contains 14 residues. Trimming took 5 bases from V and 3 from J; bases not matched to a gene: 3. The covered CDR3 bases are TGTGCCAGCGGCCGGGACTGGGGTCAAGAC. Residues: CASGRDWGQD. The entire CDR3 is CASGRDWGQDTQYF.

This clone was detected ten times or more. The gene names given are mouse names. Read data end 4 residues before the CDR3 end; the end is taken from the germline J gene. The rearrangement joins TRBV14 to TRBJ2-4; 10 bases map to TRBD2. The CDR3 has 14 amino acids. Germline CDR1 reads SGHDT; CDR2 reads FRDEAV. CDR3 bases read: TGTGCCAGCAGTTCCGGGACTGGGGAAAAC. Its protein product is CASSSGTGEN. The complete CDR3 reads CASSSGTGENTLYF.

The table lists this clone with many counts. All gene names here are mouse names. The read ends 4 residues shy of where the CDR3 ends; the end is completed using the germline J gene. The rearrangement links TRBV31 to TRBJ2-7; 9 bases match TRBD2. CDR1 is GKSSPN and CDR2 is SITVG in the germline V gene. The trim removed 0 bases at V and 3 bases at J, leaving 3 bases unmatched. This CDR3 has 14 residues. CDR3 region: CAWSLLGGNYEQYF. The DNA read from the CDR3 is TGTGCCTGGAGTCTACTGGGGGGTAACTAT.

Note on this clone: Gene names follow the mouse nomenclature. CDR3 bases read: TGTGCCTGGAGTCTCTTGACTGGGGAAAAC. As protein: CAWSLLTGEN. The entire CDR3 protein is CAWSLLTGENTLYF. This chain connects TRBV31 to TRBJ2-4; TRBD2 aligns across 8 bases. The CDR3 end falls 4 residues outside the read, so it is completed with the germline J gene. Germline lookup yields CDR1 GKSSPN and CDR2 SITVG. This CDR3 has 14 residues.

This clone was picked up many times. Gene names and germline match the mouse. The missing CDR3 end, 4 residues past where the read stops, is filled in from the germline J gene. V and J are TRBV13-2 and TRBJ2-1; 9 nucleotides line up with TRBD2. The V gene's germline CDR1 is NNHNN and CDR2 SYGAGS (reference sequence). The length of the CDR3 is 14 residues. The part of the CDR3 DNA that was read is TGTGCCAGCGGTGATGCAGGGACTGGGGCT. Translation: CASGDAGTGA. The entire CDR3 reads CASGDAGTGAEQFF.

This clone appeared many times. Germline and genes: mouse. CDR3 DNA (partial): TGCACCTGCAGTGCAGCAGGGCCCTATAATTCGCCC. Its translation is CTCSAAGPYNSP. The full CDR3 protein reads CTCSAAGPYNSPLYF. The chain employs TRBV1 and TRBJ1-6; D possibly corresponds to TRBD1 (5 bases). The read ends 3 residues shy of where the CDR3 ends; the end is completed using the germline J gene. TRBJ1-6 is sorted into the ORF group, with uncertain function. This CDR3 has 15 residues. Germline V lookup: CDR1 NSQYPW, CDR2 LRSPGD (reference sequence). Trimming cost V 1 base and J 2 bases, with 6 bases left between them.